This TCR beta chain was obtained from a study of T cells in Graves' hyperthyroidism and ophthalmopathy. This clonotype turned up a few times. The target antigen is unknown. What was amplified from RNA transcripts were TCR beta CDR3 regions. RT-PCR in the first round (using the HTBI primer set) targeted the TCR CDR3. One entry per CDR3 protein results from TCRdb running MiXCR on the multiplex PCR reads. The sample has about 700,000 distinct CDR3 sequences, 14% seen once. Each diagnosis was grounded in clinical symptoms, serum thyroxine and TRAb, thyroid ultrasound, and orbital computed tomography. In germline, CDR1 is ENHRY, CDR2 SYGVKD. The CDR3 consists of 12 residues. V dropped 2 bases and J dropped 6 bases, with 6 bases sitting between them. Findings and caveats of the study: Ophthalmopathy cases were set apart from stable hyperthyroidism by a 13 V-J model. Prediction of ophthalmopathy progression came a median roughly 6.4 months pre-onset.

The J gene is TRBJ2-3, the V gene TRBV10-3; D is undetermined. The TCR comes from a woman aged 18-30 years with Graves' hyperthyroidism. The source material was blood. The CDR3 sequence is CAISEGGDTQYF. The CDR3 DNA reads TGTGCCATCAGTGAGGGTGGGGATACGCAGTATTTT.